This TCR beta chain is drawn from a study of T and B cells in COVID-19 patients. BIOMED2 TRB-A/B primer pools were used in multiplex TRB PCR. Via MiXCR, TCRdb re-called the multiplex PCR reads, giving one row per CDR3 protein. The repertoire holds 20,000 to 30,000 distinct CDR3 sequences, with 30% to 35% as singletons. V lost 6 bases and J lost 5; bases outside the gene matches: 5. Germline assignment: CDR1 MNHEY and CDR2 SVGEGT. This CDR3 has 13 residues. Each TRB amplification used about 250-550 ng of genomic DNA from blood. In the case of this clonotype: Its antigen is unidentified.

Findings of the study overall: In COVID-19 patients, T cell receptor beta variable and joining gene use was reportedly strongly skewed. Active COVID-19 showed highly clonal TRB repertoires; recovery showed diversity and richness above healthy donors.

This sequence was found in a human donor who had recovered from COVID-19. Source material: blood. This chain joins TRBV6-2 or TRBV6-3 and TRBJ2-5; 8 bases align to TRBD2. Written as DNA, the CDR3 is TGTGCCAGCAGCAGCCGGGGGGGGGAGACCCAGTACTTC. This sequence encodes CASSSRGGETQYF.